The clone carrying this T cell receptor beta chain was detected only once. What it binds is not known. The data were taken from a study of CD8+CD57+ T cells in acquired aplastic anemia. In the study overall: The study obtained an average of around 2.9 ug of DNA from sorted CD4+ and CD8+ cells. Read counts for CD4+ cells (from healthy donors) averaged about 11 million.

The V and J ends lost 5 bases and 5 bases respectively, with 13 bases between them. CDR3 length equals 13 residues. From germline, CDR1 is SGHNT and CDR2 YENEEA. The use of genomic DNA as template underpinned the TCR beta VDJ and CDR3 profiling. One entry per CDR3 protein, called by TCRdb with MiXCR from the reads. The sample includes around 64,000 distinct CDR3 sequences, 45% to 70% seen only once; the top ten take under 3%. Study outcomes and limitations: Patients showed no significant difference from controls in CD8+ Simpson's diversity. Patients and controls were found to share about 31 CD8+ CDR3 sequences.

This chain connects TRBV11-3 to TRBJ2-7; perhaps D is TRBD1 or TRBD2 (6 bases each). Specimen: sorted CD4+, CD8+, or CD8+CD57+ T cells (not recorded which) from PBMCs. The sequence came from a human donor in good health, serving as a control. The CDR3 DNA reads TGTGCCAGCAGCCCGAGGAGGGGGGACGAGCAGTACTTC. Translating gives CASSPRRGDEQYF.